Shown below are 2 T cell receptor beta chains from a single sample sequenced in a study of cytotoxic CD8 clonotypes in ibrutinib-treated CLL (dated by TCRdb to about 2021). Library construction relied on the immunoSEQ multiplex PCR assay. TCRdb took this table from immuneACCESS and kept in-frame rearrangements with V and J called. Such tables lack part of the clones; where checked against another copy, unresolved V genes explain under half of the gap, and the rest is unexplained. A total of over 100,000 clones appear in this sample, 80% to 90% of them only once. Under 2.5% of the sample goes to the ten largest clones. Interpreted using the paper, the time point label stands for: roughly 2 years on ibrutinib. The sample here was PBMCs, taken after 24 months of ibrutinib treatment. These receptors all stem from a human donor with chronic lymphocytic leukemia.

This clone rates as medium-sized (0.01 to 0.1%). The rearrangement joins TRBV19 to TRBJ2-3, with D perhaps matching TRBD1 (6 bases). From germline, CDR1 is LNHDA and CDR2 SQIVND (reference sequence). This CDR3 comprises 13 residues. V lost 3 bases and J lost 6, with 10 bases in between. CDR3 region: CASSMGAQDTQYF. DNA of the CDR3: TGTGCCAGTAGTATGGGGGCCCAGGATACGCAGTATTTT.

Regarding this clone: Other DNA sequences in this specimen translate into the identical CDR3. The chain employs TRBV7-3 and TRBJ2-7; 11 nucleotides align to TRBD2. V trimming: 5 bases; J trimming: 3 bases; junction bases outside the gene matches: 3. Germline values: CDR1 SGHTA, CDR2 FQGTGA. This CDR3 has 14 amino acids. The CDR3 protein is CASSPGTSGYEQYF. Here the CDR3 DNA reads TGTGCCAGCAGCCCCGGGACTAGCGGCTACGAGCAGTACTTC. The full variable domain, its missing parts supplied by reference TRBV7-3 and TRBJ2-7, is GAGVSQTPSNKVTEKGKYVELRCDPISGHTALYWYRQSLGQGPEFLIYFQGTGAADDSGLPNDRFFAVRPEGSVSTLKIQRTERGDSAVYLCASSPGTSGYEQYFGPGTRLTVT.